One and the same sample provided the 4 T cell receptor beta chains below, sequenced in a study of shared clonotypes between healthy human individuals. TCRdb's copy holds only in-frame clones and misses some; the assay was immunoSEQ multiplex PCR. The sample has hundreds of thousands of clones, roughly 70% seen once. The sample was memory CD4+ T cells sorted from blood. Stated subset: CD45RA-negative fraction. The receptors were sampled from a woman aged 30 to 39 in good health.

This clone was counted ten times or more. V is TRBV2 and J is TRBJ2-2; possible D gene TRBD2, 5 bases. Trimming cost V 6 bases and J 0 bases, with 8 bases left between them. The CDR3 consists of 14 residues. Germline CDR1 is SNHLY and CDR2 is FYNNEI. CDR3 protein: CASRRTANTGELFF. The CDR3 nucleotides read TGTGCCAGCAGGCGGACTGCGAACACCGGGGAGCTGTTTTTT.

The rearrangement links TRBV11-2 to TRBJ2-4; unclear D gene. Per germline, CDR1 SGHAT and CDR2 FQNNGV. CDR3 length equals 18 residues. Between the trimmed V and J ends, which lost 4 bases and 0 bases, there was a span of 19 bases. The CDR3 coding sequence is TGTGCCAGCAGCTCCCGAGAAAGGAGTCTGTTAGCCAAAAACATTCAGTACTTC. Residues: CASSSRERSLLAKNIQYF.

This chain connects TRBV7-9 to TRBJ1-4; D ambiguous. The CDR3 has 14 amino acids. From germline, CDR1 is SEHNR and CDR2 FQNEAQ (reference sequence). Trimming pared 2 bases from V and 0 bases from J, leaving 4 bases between. CDR3 nucleotides: TGTGCCAGCAGCTTAATTGCAACTAATGAAAAACTGTTTTTT. Amino acid sequence: CASSLIATNEKLFF.

The rearrangement links TRBV29-1 to TRBJ2-1, with 7 bases matching TRBD2. V lost 6 bases, J lost 5 bases, and 19 bases stayed unmatched. Germline CDR1 SQVTM, CDR2 ANQGSEA. This CDR3 is built from 17 residues. CDR3 protein: CSVVHLGGGPFDNEQFF. CDR3 bases: TGCAGCGTCGTACATTTGGGGGGAGGGCCTTTCGACAATGAGCAGTTCTTC.